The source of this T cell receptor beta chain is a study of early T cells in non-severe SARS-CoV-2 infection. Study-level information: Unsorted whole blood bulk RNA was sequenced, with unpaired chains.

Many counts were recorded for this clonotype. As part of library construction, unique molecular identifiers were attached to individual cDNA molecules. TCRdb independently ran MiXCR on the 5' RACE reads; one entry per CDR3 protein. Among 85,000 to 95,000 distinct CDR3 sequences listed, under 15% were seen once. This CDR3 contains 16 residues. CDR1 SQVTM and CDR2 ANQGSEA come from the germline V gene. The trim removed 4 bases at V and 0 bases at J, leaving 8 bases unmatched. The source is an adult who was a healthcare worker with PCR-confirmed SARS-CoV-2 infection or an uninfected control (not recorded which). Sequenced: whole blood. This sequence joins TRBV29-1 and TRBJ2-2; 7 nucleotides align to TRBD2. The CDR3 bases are TGCAGCGTTGGGATGGGACTAACTTCGAACACCGGGGAGCTGTTTTTT. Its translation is CSVGMGLTSNTGELFF.